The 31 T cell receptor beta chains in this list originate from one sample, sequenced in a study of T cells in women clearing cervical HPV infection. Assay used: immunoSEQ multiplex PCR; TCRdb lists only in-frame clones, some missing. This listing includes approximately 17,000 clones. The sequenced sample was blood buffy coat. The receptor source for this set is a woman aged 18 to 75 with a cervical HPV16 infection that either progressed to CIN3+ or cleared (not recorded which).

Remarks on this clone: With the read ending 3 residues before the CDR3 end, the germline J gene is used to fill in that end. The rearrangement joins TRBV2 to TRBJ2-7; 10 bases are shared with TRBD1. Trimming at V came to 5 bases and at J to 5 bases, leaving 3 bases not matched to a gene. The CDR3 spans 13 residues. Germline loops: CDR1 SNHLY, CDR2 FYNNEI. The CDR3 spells CASSRDRGHEQYF. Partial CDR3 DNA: TGTGCCAGCAGTCGGGACAGGGGTCACGAG.

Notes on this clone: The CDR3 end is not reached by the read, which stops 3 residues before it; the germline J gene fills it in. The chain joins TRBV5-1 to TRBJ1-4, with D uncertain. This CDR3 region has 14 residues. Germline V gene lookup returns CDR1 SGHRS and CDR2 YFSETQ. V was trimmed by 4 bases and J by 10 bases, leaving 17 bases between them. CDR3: CASSPDTRSGKLFF. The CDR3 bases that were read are TGCGCCAGCAGCCCTGACACCCGGTCTGGAAAA.

CDR3 amino acids: CASSWVGSNEKLFF. Partial CDR3 DNA: TGTGCCAGCAGCTGGGTAGGGTCTAATGAAAAA. The rearrangement links TRBV7-9 to TRBJ1-4, with D uncertain. Read sequence stops 3 residues before the CDR3 end, and the germline J gene provides the missing end. The ends were cut back, 4 bases at V and 3 bases at J, with 9 bases in the middle. Germline V gene data show CDR1 as SEHNR and CDR2 as FQNEAQ (reference sequence). The CDR3 consists of 14 residues.

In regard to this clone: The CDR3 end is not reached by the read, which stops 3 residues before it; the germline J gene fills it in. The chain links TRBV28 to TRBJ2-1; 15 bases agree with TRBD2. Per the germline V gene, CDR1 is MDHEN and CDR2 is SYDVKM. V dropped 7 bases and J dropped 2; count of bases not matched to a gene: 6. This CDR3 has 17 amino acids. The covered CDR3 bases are TGTGCCAGCACGGGACTAGCGGGAGGACCCCCCTACAATGAG. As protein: CASTGLAGGPPYNE. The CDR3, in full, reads CASTGLAGGPPYNEQFF.

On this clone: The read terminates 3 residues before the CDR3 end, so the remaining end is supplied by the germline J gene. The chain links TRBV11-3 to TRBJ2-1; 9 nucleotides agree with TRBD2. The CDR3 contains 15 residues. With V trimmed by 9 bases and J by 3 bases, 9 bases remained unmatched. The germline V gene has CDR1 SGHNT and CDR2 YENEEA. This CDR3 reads CASALSGSGYNEQFF. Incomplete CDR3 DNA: TGTGCCAGTGCTCTTAGCGGGAGTGGCTACAATGAG.

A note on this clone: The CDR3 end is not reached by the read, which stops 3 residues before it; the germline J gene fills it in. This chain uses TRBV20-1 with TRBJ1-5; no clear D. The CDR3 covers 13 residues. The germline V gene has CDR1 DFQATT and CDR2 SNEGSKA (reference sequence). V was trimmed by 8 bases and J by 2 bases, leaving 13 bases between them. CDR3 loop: CSSKVRGNQPQHF. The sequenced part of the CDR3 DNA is TGCAGTTCCAAGGTGAGGGGCAATCAGCCC.

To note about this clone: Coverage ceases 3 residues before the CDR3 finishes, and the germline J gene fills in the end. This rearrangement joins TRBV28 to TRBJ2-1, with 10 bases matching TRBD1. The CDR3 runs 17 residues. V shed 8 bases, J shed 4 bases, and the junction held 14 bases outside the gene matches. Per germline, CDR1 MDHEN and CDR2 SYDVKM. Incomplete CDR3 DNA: TGTGCCAGCGAGGGACAGGGGTCACTAGGGAGTTACAATGAG. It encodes CASEGQGSLGSYNE. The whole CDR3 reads CASEGQGSLGSYNEQFF.

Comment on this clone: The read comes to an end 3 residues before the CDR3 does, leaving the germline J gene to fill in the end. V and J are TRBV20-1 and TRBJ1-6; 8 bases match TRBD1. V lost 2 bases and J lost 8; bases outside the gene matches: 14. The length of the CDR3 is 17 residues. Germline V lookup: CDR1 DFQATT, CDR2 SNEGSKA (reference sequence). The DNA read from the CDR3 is TGCAGTGCTAGAACGGATGGCGGCCAGGGGGCTCATTCACCC. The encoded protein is CSARTDGGQGAHSP. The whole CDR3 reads CSARTDGGQGAHSPLHF.

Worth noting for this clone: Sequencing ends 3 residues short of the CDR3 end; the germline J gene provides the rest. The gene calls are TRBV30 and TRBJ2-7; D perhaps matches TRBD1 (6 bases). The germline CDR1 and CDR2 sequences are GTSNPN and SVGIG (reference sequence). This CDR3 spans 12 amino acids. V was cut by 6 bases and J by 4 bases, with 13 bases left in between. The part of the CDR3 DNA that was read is TGTGCCTGTACGGACAGTCTTTACGAG. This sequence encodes CACTDSLYE. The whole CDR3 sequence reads CACTDSLYEQYF.

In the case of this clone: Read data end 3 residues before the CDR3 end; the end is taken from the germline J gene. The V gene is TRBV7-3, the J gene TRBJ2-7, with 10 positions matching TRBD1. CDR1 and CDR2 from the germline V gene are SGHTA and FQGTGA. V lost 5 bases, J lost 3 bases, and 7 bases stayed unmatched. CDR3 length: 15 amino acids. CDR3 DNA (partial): TGTGCCAGCAGCCCTACCGGGACAGGGGTCTACGAG. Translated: CASSPTGTGVYE. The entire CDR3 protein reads CASSPTGTGVYEQYF.

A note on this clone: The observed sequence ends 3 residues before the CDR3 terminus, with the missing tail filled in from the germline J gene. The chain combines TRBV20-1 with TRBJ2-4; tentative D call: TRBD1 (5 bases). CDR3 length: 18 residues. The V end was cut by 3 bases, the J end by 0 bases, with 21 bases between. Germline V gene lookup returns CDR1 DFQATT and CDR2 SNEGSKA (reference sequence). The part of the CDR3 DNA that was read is TGCAGTGCTAGTTGGCTTCTTTGGGGCCGACGAGCCAAAAACATT. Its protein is CSASWLLWGRRAKNI. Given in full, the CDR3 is CSASWLLWGRRAKNIQYF.

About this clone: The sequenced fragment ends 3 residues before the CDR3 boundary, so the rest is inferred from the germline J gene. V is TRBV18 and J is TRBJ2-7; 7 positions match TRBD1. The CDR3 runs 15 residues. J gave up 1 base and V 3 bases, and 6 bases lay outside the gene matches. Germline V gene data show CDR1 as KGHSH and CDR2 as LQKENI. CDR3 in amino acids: CASSPIPGQSYEQYF. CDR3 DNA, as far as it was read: TGTGCCAGCTCACCTATCCCGGGACAGTCCTACGAG.

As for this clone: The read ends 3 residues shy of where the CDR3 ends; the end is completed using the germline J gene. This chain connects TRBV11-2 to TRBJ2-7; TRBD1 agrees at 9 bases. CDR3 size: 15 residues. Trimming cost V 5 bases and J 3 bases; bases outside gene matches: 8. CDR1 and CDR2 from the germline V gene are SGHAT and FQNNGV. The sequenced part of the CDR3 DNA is TGTGCCAGCAGCCTACCCGGGACAGGGTTCTACGAG. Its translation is CASSLPGTGFYE. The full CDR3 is CASSLPGTGFYEQYF.

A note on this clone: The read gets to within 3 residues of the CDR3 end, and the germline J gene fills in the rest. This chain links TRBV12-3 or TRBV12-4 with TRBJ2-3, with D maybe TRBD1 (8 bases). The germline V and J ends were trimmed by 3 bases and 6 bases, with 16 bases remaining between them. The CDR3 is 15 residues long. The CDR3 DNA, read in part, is TGTGCCAGCAGTTTCAGCGGGACAGGAGGGGATACG. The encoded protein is CASSFSGTGGDT. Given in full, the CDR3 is CASSFSGTGGDTQYF.

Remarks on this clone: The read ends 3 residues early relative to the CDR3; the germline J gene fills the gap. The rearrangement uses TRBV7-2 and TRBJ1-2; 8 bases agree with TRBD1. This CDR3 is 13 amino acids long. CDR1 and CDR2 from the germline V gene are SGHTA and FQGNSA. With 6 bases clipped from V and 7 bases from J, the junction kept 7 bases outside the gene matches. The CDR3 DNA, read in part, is TGTGCCAGCAGTTCCCGACAGGGGCTTGGC. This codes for CASSSRQGLG. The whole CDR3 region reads CASSSRQGLGYTF.

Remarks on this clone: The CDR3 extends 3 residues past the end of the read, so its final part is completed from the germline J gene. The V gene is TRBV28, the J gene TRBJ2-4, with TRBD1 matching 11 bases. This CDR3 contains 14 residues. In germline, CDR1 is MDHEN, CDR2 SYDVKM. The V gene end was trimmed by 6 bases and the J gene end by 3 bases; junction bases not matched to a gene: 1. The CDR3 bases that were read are TGTGCCAGCAGGGGACAGGGGGACAAAAACATT. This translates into CASRGQGDKNI. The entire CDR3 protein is CASRGQGDKNIQYF.

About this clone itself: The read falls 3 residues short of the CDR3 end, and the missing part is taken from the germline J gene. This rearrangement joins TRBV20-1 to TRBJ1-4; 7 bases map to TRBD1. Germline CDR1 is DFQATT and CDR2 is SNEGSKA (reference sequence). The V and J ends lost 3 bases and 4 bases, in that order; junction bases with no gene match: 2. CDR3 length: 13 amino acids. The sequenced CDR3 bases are TGCAGTGCTAGGGACAGGATTAATGAAAAA. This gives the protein CSARDRINEK. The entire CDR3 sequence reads CSARDRINEKLFF.

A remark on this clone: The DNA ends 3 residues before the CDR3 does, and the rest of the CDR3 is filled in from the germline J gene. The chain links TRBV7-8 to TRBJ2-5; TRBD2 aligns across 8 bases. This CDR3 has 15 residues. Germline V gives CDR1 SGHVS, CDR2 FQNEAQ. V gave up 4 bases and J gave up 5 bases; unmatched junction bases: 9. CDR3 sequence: CASSSGTRNGETQYF. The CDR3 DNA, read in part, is TGTGCCAGCAGCTCCGGGACTAGAAACGGCGAGACC.

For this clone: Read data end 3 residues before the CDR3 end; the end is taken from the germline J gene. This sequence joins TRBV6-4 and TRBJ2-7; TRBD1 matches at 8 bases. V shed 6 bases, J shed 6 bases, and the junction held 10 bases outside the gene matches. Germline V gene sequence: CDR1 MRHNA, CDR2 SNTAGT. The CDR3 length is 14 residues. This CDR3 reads CASSKTGGQSEQYF. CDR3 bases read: TGTGCCAGCAGCAAAACAGGGGGACAAAGCGAG.

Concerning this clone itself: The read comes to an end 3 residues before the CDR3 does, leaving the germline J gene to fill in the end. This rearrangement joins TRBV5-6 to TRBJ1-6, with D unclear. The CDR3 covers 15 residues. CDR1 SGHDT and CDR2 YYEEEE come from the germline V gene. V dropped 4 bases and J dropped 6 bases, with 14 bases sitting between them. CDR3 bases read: TGTGCCAGCAGCCATTATCAACTTAGTAATTCACCC. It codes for CASSHYQLSNSP. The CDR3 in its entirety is CASSHYQLSNSPLHF.

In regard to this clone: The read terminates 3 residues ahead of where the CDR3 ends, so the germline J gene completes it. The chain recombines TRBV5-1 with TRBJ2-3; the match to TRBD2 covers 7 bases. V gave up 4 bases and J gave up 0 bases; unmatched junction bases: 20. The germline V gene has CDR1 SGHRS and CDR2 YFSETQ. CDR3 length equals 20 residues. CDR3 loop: CASSPYQSGPREASTDTQYF. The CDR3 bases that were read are TGCGCCAGCAGCCCCTACCAGAGCGGCCCCCGGGAGGCCAGCACAGATACG.

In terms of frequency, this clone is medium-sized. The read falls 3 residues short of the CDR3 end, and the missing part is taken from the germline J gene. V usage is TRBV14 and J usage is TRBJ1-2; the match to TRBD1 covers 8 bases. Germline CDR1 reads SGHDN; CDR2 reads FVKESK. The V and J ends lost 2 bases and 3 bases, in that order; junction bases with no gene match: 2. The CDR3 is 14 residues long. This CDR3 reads CASSQIQGDYGYTF. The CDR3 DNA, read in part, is TGTGCCAGCAGCCAAATACAGGGGGACTATGGC.

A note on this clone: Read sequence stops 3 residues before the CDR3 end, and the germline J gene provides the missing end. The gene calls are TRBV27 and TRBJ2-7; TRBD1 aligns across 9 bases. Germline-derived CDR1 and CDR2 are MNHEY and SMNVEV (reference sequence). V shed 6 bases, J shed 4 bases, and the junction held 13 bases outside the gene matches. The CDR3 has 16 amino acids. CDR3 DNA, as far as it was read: TGTGCCAGCAGGGGGGACAGGGAGGGTCGACGTTACGAG. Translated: CASRGDREGRRYE. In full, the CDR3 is CASRGDREGRRYEQYF.

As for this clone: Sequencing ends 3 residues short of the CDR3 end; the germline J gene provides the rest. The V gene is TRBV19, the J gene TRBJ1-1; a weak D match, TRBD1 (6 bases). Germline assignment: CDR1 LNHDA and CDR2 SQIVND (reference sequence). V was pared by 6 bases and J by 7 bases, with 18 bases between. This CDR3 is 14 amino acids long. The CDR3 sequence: CASRPQNRVGEAFF. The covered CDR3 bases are TGTGCCAGTAGACCACAAAACAGGGTAGGTGAA.

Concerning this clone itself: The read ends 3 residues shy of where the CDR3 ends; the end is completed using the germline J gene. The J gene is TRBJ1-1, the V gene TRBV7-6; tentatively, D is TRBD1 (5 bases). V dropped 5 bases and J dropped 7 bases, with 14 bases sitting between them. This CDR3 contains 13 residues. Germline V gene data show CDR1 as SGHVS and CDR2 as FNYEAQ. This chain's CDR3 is CASSPDRGSEAFF. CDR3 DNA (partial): TGTGCCAGCAGCCCGGATCGGGGGAGTGAA.

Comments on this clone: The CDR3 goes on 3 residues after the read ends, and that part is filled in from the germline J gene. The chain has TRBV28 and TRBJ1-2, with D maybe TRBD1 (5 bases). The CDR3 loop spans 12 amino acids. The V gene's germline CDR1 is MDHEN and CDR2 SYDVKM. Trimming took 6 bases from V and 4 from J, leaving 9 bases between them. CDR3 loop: CASRPDSYGYTF. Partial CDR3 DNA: TGTGCCAGCAGACCCGACAGCTATGGC.

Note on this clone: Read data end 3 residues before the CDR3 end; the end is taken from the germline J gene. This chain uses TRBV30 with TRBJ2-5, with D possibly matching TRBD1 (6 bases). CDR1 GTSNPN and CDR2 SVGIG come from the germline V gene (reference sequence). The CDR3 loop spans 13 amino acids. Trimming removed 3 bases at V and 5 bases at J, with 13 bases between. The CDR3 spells CAWSRGQRETQYF. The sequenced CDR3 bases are TGTGCCTGGAGCAGGGGTCAACGGGAGACC. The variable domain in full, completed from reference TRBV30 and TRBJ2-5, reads SQTIHQWPATLVQPVGSPLSLECTVEGTSNPNLYWYRQAAGRGLQLLFYSVGIGQISSEVPQNLSASRPQDRQFILSSKKLLLSDSGFYLCAWSRGQRETQYFGPGTRLLVL.

CDR3 DNA (partial): TGTGCCAGCAGTGAAGCGCTTCAGGGGCCTAAGCCC. Protein sequence: CASSEALQGPKP. The whole CDR3 is CASSEALQGPKPQHF. The chain recombines TRBV6-1 with TRBJ1-5; D might be TRBD1 (6 bases). The CDR3 end is not reached by the read, which stops 3 residues before it; the germline J gene fills it in. The germline V gene encodes CDR1 MNHNS and CDR2 SASEGT. V was shortened by 0 bases and J by 8 bases, with 14 bases between the two germline ends. This CDR3 comprises 15 residues.

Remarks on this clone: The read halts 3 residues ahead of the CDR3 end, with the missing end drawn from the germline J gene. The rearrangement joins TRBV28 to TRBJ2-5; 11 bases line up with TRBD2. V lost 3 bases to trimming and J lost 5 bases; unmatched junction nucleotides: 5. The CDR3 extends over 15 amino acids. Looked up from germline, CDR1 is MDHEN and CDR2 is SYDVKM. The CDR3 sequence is CASSFTSGRPETQYF. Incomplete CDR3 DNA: TGTGCCAGCAGTTTCACTAGCGGGAGACCGGAGACC.

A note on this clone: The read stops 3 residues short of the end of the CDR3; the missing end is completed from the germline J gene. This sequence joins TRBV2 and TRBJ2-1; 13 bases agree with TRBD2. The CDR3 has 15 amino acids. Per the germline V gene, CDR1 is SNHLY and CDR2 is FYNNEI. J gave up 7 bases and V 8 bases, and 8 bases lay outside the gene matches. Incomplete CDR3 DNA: TGTGCCAGCGGCCATCGACTAGCGGGGGGAAATGAG. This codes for CASGHRLAGGNE. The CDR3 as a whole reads CASGHRLAGGNEQFF.

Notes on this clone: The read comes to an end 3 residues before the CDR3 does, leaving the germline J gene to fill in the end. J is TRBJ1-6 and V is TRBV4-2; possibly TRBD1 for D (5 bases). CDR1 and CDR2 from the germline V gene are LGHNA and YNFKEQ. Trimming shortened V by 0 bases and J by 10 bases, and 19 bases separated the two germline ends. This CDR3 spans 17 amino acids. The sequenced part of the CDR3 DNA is TGTGCCAGCAGCCAAGATTTGAGGAGCGGGGGTTTCTCACCC. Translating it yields CASSQDLRSGGFSP. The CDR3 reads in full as CASSQDLRSGGFSPLHF.